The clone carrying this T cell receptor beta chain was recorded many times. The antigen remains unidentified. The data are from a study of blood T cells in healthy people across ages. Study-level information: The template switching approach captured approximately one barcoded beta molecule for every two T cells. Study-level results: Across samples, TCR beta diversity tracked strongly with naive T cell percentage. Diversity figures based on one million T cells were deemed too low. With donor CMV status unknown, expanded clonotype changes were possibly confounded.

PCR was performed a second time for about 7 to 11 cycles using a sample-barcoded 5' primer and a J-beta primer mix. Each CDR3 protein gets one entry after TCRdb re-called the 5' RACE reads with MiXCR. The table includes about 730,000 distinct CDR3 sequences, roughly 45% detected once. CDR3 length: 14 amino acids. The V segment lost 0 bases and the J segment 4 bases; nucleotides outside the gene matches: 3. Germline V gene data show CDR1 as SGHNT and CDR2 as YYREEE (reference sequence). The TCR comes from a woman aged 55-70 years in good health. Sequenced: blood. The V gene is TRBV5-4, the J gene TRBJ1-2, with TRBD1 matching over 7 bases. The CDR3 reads CASSLEGAGYGYTF. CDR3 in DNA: TGTGCCAGCAGCTTGGAGGGGGCAGGCTATGGCTACACCTTC. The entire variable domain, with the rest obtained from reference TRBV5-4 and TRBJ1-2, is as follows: ETGVTQSPTHLIKTRGQQVTLRCSSQSGHNTVSWYQQALGQGPQFIFQYYREEENGRGNFPPRFSGLQFPNYSSELNVNALELDDSALYLCASSLEGAGYGYTFGSGTRLTVV.